This record concerns one TCR beta chain sequence. Antigen: not known. The authors divided CD4+ cells into CD45RA+ naive and CD45RA-negative memory subsets. The data originate from a study of shared clonotypes between healthy human individuals. Points from the study as a whole: Larger estimated richness was generally seen in naive subsets than in memory subsets.

Germline CDR1 is MDHEN and CDR2 is SYDVKM. CDR3 size: 16 residues. V was shortened by 5 bases and J by 6 bases, with 20 bases between the two germline ends. Sequencing used immunoSEQ multiplex PCR; TCRdb keeps in-frame clones, though not all of them. The table lists 170,000 or so clones, 66% of them singletons. Sequenced sample: memory CD4+ T cells sorted from blood. Subset here: CD45RA-negative fraction. The chain has TRBV28 and TRBJ2-1; D might be TRBD2 (7 bases). The clonotype was recovered from a man under 40 in good health. CDR3 loop: CASSPPTGRVSNEQFF. The DNA of the CDR3 is TGTGCCAGCAGTCCCCCCACAGGGAGGGTAAGCAATGAGCAGTTCTTC.